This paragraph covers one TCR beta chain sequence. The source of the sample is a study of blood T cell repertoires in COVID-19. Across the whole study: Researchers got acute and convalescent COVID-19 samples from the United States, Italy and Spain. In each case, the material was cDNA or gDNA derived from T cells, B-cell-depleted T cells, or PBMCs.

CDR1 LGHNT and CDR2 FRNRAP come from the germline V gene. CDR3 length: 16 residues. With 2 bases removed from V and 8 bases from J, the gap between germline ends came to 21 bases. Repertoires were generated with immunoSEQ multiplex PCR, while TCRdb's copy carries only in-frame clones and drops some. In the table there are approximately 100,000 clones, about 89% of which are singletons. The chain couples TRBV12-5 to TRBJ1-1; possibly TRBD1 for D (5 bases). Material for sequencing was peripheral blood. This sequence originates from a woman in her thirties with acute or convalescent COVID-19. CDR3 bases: TGTGCTAGTGGTTTGACCCTATTGGGGCGTCTGAACGAAGCTTTCTTT. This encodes CASGLTLLGRLNEAFF.